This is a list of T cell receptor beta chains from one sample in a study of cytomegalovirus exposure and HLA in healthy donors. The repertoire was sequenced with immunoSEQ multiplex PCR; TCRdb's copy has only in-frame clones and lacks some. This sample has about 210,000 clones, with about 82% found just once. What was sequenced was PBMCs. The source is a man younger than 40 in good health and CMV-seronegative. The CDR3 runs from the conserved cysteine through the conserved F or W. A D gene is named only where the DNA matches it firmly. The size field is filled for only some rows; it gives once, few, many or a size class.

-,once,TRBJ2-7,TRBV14,CASSSSFGWPYEQYF,TGTGCCAGCAGCTCCAGTTTCGGGTGGCCCTACGAGCAGTACTTC
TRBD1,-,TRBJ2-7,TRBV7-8,CASSLGRTGAYEQYF,TGTGCCAGCAGCTTAGGCCGGACAGGGGCATACGAGCAGTACTTC
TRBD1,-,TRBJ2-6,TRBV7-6,CASGTGELISGASVLTF,TGTGCCAGCGGAACAGGGGAGTTGATTTCTGGGGCCAGCGTCCTGACTTTC
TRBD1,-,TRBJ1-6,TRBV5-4,CASSKGQGNSPLHF,TGTGCCAGCAGCAAGGGACAGGGGAATTCACCCCTCCACTTT
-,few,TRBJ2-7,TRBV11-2,CASSLLPHIYEQYF,TGTGCCAGCAGCTTACTCCCCCACATATACGAGCAGTACTTC
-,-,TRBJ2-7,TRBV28,CASSFGDSYEQYF,TGTGCCAGCAGTTTCGGGGATTCCTACGAGCAGTACTTC
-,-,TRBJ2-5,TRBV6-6,CASSGVFRGAQETQYF,TGTGCCAGCAGTGGAGTTTTTCGGGGAGCCCAGGAGACCCAGTACTTC
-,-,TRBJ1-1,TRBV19,CASSASTGSAEAFF,TGTGCCAGTAGTGCCTCCACAGGGAGCGCTGAAGCTTTCTTT
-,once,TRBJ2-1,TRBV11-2,CASSLDLPSGEQFF,TGTGCCAGCAGCTTAGATCTACCCAGCGGCGAGCAGTTCTTC
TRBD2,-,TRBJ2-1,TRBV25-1,CASSDPLLAGQYNEQFF,TGTGCCAGCAGTGACCCCCTACTAGCGGGGCAGTACAATGAGCAGTTCTTC
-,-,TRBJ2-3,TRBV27,CASSPLGGGDTQYF,TGTGCCAGCAGTCCTCTTGGGGGCGGCGATACGCAGTATTTT
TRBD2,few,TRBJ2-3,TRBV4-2,CASSYRGASGGTDTQYF,TGTGCCAGCAGCTATAGAGGGGCTAGCGGGGGAACAGATACGCAGTATTTT
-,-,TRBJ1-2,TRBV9,CASSVAEENYGYTF,TGTGCCAGCAGCGTAGCTGAGGAGAACTATGGCTACACCTTC
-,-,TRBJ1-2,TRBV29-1,CSVEDSGEHGYTF,TGCAGCGTTGAAGATTCGGGGGAGCATGGCTACACCTTC
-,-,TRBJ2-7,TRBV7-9,CASSSPQDTLSYEQYF,TGTGCCAGCAGCTCCCCCCAGGACACCCTCTCCTACGAGCAGTACTTC
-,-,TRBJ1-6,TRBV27,CASSFRGGSPLHF,TGTGCCAGCAGTTTTAGGGGTGGTTCACCCCTCCACTTT
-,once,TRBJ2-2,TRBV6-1,CASGQGPGELFF,TGTGCCAGCGGGCAGGGGCCCGGGGAGCTGTTTTTT
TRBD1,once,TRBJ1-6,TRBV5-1,CASSLDRGMGSPLHF,TGCGCCAGCAGCCTGGACAGGGGAATGGGTTCACCCCTCCACTTT
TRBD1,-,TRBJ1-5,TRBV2,CASSELPWTRDRNQPQHF,TGTGCCAGCAGTGAGCTACCTTGGACCCGGGACAGAAATCAGCCCCAGCATTTT
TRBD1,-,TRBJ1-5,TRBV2,CASSGGTANQPQHF,TGTGCCAGCAGTGGAGGGACAGCAAATCAGCCCCAGCATTTT
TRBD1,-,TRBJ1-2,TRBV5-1,CASSLGQGLNYGYTF,TGCGCCAGCAGCCTGGGACAGGGGTTAAACTATGGCTACACCTTC
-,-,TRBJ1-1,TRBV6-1,CASSKPRGNTEAFF,TGTGCCAGCAGCAAACCTAGGGGGAACACTGAAGCTTTCTTT
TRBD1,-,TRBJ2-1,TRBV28,CASSPHPGGIRSGSSYNEQFF,TGTGCCAGCAGTCCCCACCCAGGGGGCATACGGAGTGGGAGCTCCTACAATGAGCAGTTCTTC
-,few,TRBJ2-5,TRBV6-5,CASSYSAQETQYF,TGTGCCAGCAGTTACTCGGCCCAAGAGACCCAGTACTTC
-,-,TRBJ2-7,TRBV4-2,CASSQAGGVGKEQYF,TGTGCCAGCAGCCAAGCGGGCGGGGTAGGGAAAGAGCAGTACTTC
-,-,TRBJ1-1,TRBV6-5,CASSYSRGGRAFF,TGTGCCAGCAGTTACTCTCGGGGCGGGAGAGCTTTCTTT
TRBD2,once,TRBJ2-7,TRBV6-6,CASSYGRGTSYEQYF,TGTGCCAGCAGTTACGGGCGGGGGACTTCCTACGAGCAGTACTTC
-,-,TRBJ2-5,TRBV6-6,CASRLDGRGETQYF,TGTGCCAGCAGACTAGACGGTAGGGGGGAGACCCAGTACTTC
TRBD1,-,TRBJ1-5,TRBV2,CASSGQQSNQPQHF,TGTGCCAGCTCGGGACAGCAGTCCAATCAGCCCCAGCATTTT
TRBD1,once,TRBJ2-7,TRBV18,CASSPEQGKIAYEQYF,TGTGCCAGCTCACCCGAACAGGGGAAGATCGCTTACGAGCAGTACTTC
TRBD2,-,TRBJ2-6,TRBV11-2,CASSFFPLAGGLGASVLTF,TGTGCCAGCAGCTTTTTTCCTCTAGCGGGGGGGCTCGGGGCCAGCGTCCTGACTTTC
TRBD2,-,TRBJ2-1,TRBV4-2,CASAGGGGYNEQFF,TGTGCCAGCGCCGGCGGCGGGGGCTACAATGAGCAGTTCTTC
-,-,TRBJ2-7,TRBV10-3,CAISESLDRLLFNEQYF,TGTGCCATCAGTGAGTCTCTAGACAGGCTGCTCTTTAACGAGCAGTACTTC
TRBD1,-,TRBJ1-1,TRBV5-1,CASSPKTGGITEAFF,TGCGCCAGCAGCCCAAAGACAGGGGGGATCACTGAAGCTTTCTTT
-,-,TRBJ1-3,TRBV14,CASSRATGPYSGNTIYF,TGTGCCAGCAGCCGAGCTACAGGGCCTTACTCTGGAAACACCATATATTTT
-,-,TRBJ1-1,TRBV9,CASSVNRVTEAFF,TGTGCCAGCAGCGTAAACAGGGTCACTGAAGCTTTCTTT
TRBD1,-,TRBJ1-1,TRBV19,CASSWDRGTEAFF,TGTGCCAGTAGTTGGGACAGGGGCACTGAAGCTTTCTTT
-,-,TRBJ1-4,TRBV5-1,CASSPMGGTGNEKLFF,TGCGCCAGCAGCCCCATGGGAGGTACTGGTAATGAAAAACTGTTTTTT
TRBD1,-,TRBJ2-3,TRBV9,CASNGGQGSDTQYF,TGTGCCAGCAACGGGGGACAGGGGTCAGATACGCAGTATTTT
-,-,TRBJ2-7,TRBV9,CASSVGQGTYEQYF,TGTGCCAGCAGCGTGGGCCAGGGAACCTACGAGCAGTACTTC
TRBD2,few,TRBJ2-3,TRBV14,CASSHDISGDTQYF,TGTGCCAGCAGCCATGATATTAGCGGGGATACGCAGTATTTT
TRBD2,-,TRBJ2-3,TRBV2,CASRPTSGGTDTQYF,TGTGCCAGCAGACCCACTAGCGGGGGCACAGATACGCAGTATTTT
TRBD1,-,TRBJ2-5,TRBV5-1,CASSPREDRGQETQYF,TGCGCCAGCAGCCCGCGAGAAGACAGGGGTCAAGAGACCCAGTACTTC
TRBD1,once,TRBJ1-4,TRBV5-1,CASSLASGRGNEKLFF,TGCGCCAGCAGCTTGGCCTCGGGCAGGGGGAATGAAAAACTGTTTTTT
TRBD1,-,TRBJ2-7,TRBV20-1,CSASGQPAGYF,TGCAGTGCTTCGGGACAGCCCGCGGGGTACTTC